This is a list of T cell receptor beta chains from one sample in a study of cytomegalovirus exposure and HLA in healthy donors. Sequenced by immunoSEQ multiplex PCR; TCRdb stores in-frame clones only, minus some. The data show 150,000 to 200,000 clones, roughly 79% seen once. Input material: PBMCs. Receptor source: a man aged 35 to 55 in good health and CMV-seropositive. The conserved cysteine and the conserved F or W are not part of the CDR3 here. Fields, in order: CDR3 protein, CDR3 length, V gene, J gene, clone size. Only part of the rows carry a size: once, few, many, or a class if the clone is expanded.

CDR3: ASSDGTSGYEQY
length: 12
V: TRBV7-8
J: TRBJ2-7
size: medium-sized

CDR3: ASSRNQGATDTEAF
length: 14
V: TRBV5-4
J: TRBJ1-1
size: .

CDR3: ASSPTGYGYT
length: 10
V: TRBV18
J: TRBJ1-2
size: once

CDR3: ASSFGTGVHYEQY
length: 13
V: TRBV11-1
J: TRBJ2-7
size: .

CDR3: ASSHRRGVLTEAF
length: 13
V: TRBV4-1
J: TRBJ1-1
size: .

CDR3: ASSRRTGGVTDEKLF
length: 15
V: TRBV11-2
J: TRBJ1-4
size: .

CDR3: ASSYRQGVEKLF
length: 12
V: TRBV6-6
J: TRBJ1-4
size: .

CDR3: ASSLKLGVRRGEQY
length: 14
V: TRBV5-4
J: TRBJ2-7
size: few

CDR3: ASRYREFSEAF
length: 11
V: TRBV6-4
J: TRBJ1-1
size: .

CDR3: ASSDTSGGNEQF
length: 12
V: TRBV7-2
J: TRBJ2-1
size: few

CDR3: ASSPVRLAGTDEQF
length: 14
V: TRBV9
J: TRBJ2-1
size: .

CDR3: ASSLSRGRAGYEQY
length: 14
V: TRBV27
J: TRBJ2-7
size: .

CDR3: ASSFPQTNTGELF
length: 13
V: TRBV13
J: TRBJ2-2
size: .

CDR3: ASSNSGTGTSGYT
length: 13
V: TRBV6-6
J: TRBJ1-2
size: .

CDR3: ASSFSGSSYNEQF
length: 13
V: TRBV5-1
J: TRBJ2-1
size: few

CDR3: ASSDGQGGFDQPQH
length: 14
V: TRBV5-1
J: TRBJ1-5
size: .

CDR3: ASSLSGGVYEQY
length: 12
V: TRBV5-6
J: TRBJ2-7
size: .

CDR3: ASSSRTSGSTGELF
length: 14
V: TRBV7-2
J: TRBJ2-2
size: once

CDR3: ASSYRGGNTEAF
length: 12
V: TRBV5-4
J: TRBJ1-1
size: .

CDR3: ASSLTDRSYEQY
length: 12
V: TRBV4-1
J: TRBJ2-7
size: .

CDR3: ASSQAGLAGGKDYNEQF
length: 17
V: TRBV4-2
J: TRBJ2-1
size: once

CDR3: ASSKTRLAGEETQY
length: 14
V: TRBV4-1
J: TRBJ2-5
size: .

CDR3: ASSPPGQPSGNTIY
length: 14
V: TRBV18
J: TRBJ1-3
size: .

CDR3: ASSDYNSNQPQH
length: 12
V: TRBV2
J: TRBJ1-5
size: once

CDR3: ASSNSGSSGEKLF
length: 13
V: TRBV7-9
J: TRBJ1-4
size: .

CDR3: ASSFPRQGGSEAF
length: 13
V: TRBV11-3
J: TRBJ1-1
size: .

CDR3: ASSLAGVREQF
length: 11
V: TRBV5-1
J: TRBJ2-1
size: .